Following are 18 T cell receptor beta chains from one sample sequenced in a study of breast tumors, draining lymph nodes, adjacent tissues. The lymph nodes were axillary draining lymph nodes from breast cancer patients. TCRdb redid the calling of the multiplex PCR reads with MiXCR, one entry per CDR3 protein. The sample has 200,000 to 250,000 distinct CDR3 sequences, 32% seen once. Sequences were obtained from axillary lymph node tissue. The receptors derive from a female donor with breast cancer. Some clones in this sample may be carry-over from other donors' samples.

This clonotype appeared a few times. This CDR3 reads CASSPNTEAFF. In nucleotides, the CDR3 is TGTGCCAGCTCACCGAACACTGAAGCTTTCTTT. The chain uses TRBV18 and TRBJ1-1; D is undetermined. Per germline, CDR1 KGHSH and CDR2 LQKENI. This CDR3 region has 11 residues. V was clipped by 3 bases and J by 1 base, with 0 bases between them.

For this clonotype: This sequence may be a read error, since a much larger clone differs from it by one base. The chain uses TRBV6-5 and TRBJ2-1, with 11 bases lining up with TRBD2. The CDR3 has 15 amino acids. V trimming: 4 bases; J trimming: 12 bases; junction bases outside the gene matches: 11. CDR1 MNHEY and CDR2 SVGAGI come from the germline V gene. CDR3 protein: CASSWASGRTDGQFF. DNA for the CDR3: TGTGCCAGCAGTTGGGCTAGCGGGAGGACGGATGGGCAGTTCTTC.

This clonotype occurred many times. The chain employs TRBV5-1 and TRBJ2-7, with D maybe TRBD2 (6 bases). In germline, CDR1 is SGHRS, CDR2 YFSETQ. V dropped 0 bases and J dropped 5 bases, with 15 bases sitting between them. This CDR3 is built from 15 residues. The CDR3 sequence is CASSLDGSSFNEQYF. The CDR3 nucleotides are TGCGCCAGCAGCTTGGACGGGAGTTCTTTCAACGAGCAGTACTTC.

This clonotype was observed a few times. The chain recombines TRBV5-6 with TRBJ2-7, with unresolved D. The CDR3 is 15 amino acids. Germline CDR1 and CDR2: SGHDT and YYEEEE. The V end lost 2 bases, the J end lost 3 bases, and 15 bases lay between the germline ends. The CDR3 loop reads CASSFLSAPLYEQYF. The DNA for the CDR3 is TGTGCCAGCAGCTTTCTTTCGGCACCGCTCTACGAGCAGTACTTC. Variable domain in full (rest from reference TRBV5-6 and TRBJ2-7): DAGVTQSPTHLIKTRGQQVTLRCSPKSGHDTVSWYQQALGQGPQFIFQYYEEEERQRGNFPDRFSGHQFPNYSSELNVNALLLGDSALYLCASSFLSAPLYEQYFGPGTRLTVT.

The V call is TRBV5-1, the J call TRBJ2-2; 7 bases are shared with TRBD2. The trim removed 3 bases at V and 8 bases at J, leaving 4 bases unmatched. Germline lookup yields CDR1 SGHRS and CDR2 YFSETQ. CDR3 size: 13 residues. The CDR3 nucleotides read TGCGCCAGCAGCTGGGGACTACAAGGGGAGCTGTTTTTT. It encodes CASSWGLQGELFF.

The table lists this clonotype with many counts. The chain is built from TRBV2 and TRBJ2-3; no firm D call. The V end was cut by 6 bases, the J end by 4 bases, with 8 bases between. Germline V lookup: CDR1 SNHLY, CDR2 FYNNEI. This CDR3 has 12 amino acids. CDR3 in DNA: TGTGCCAGCAGCATGACCGCAGATACGCAGTATTTT. It translates to CASSMTADTQYF.

The chain links TRBV4-1 to TRBJ2-3; D call uncertain. The ends were cut back, 0 bases at V and 2 bases at J, with 9 bases in the middle. Germline values: CDR1 MGHRA, CDR2 YSYEKL. The CDR3 length is 15 residues. CDR3 in DNA: TGCGCCAGCAGCCAAGATCAGAGTCACACAGATACGCAGTATTTT. As protein: CASSQDQSHTDTQYF.

This clonotype was found many times. The V and J genes are TRBV4-3 and TRBJ2-3; 13 bases are shared with TRBD2. Unmatched junction bases numbered 4, after V lost 1 base and J lost 6 bases. Per germline, CDR1 LGHNA and CDR2 YSLEER. This CDR3 comprises 16 residues. DNA of the CDR3: TGCGCCAGCAGCCAAGTAACTAGCGGGAGGGCCGATACGCAGTATTTT. Amino acids: CASSQVTSGRADTQYF.

This clonotype came up many times. The gene calls are TRBV19 and TRBJ2-7; 9 bases are a match to TRBD1. This CDR3 contains 15 residues. The junction had 10 bases not matched to a gene; V was cut back by 6 bases and J by 4 bases. Germline V gives CDR1 LNHDA, CDR2 SQIVND (reference sequence). The CDR3 nucleotides are TGTGCCAGTAGGACAAGGACAGGGGACAGGTACGAGCAGTACTTC. Encoded protein: CASRTRTGDRYEQYF.

Concerning this clonotype: No DNA is shown, since the ends of the CDR3 on it are uncertain; the CDR3 is the one TCRdb lists. J is TRBJ1-2 and V is TRBV7-9; the D call of TRBD1 is as the table states it, not checked on the DNA. CDR1 is SEHNR, CDR2 FQNEAQ, per germline (reference sequence). The CDR3 is 20 residues long, counting both termini. The CDR3 sequence: CASSSFYICSASLQGGGYTF.

As for this clonotype: Without the conserved terminal phenylalanine or tryptophan, this CDR3 likely stems from a read error. Here the CDR3 DNA reads TGTGCCAGCAGCAGAGGGGCAAGGGGGGCGAATTCACCCCTCCACCTT. Translation: CASSRGARGANSPLHL. This chain connects TRBV9 to TRBJ1-6; maybe TRBD1 (6 bases). V was cut by 4 bases and J by 7 bases, with 18 bases left in between. The germline V gene encodes CDR1 SGDLS and CDR2 YYNGEE. This CDR3 is 16 amino acids long.

With respect to this clonotype: The junction does not match germline at one end; this may be a read error. The J gene is TRBJ1-1, the V gene TRBV5-1; 7 bases map to TRBD1. The CDR3 contains 14 residues. Germline CDR1 and CDR2: SGHRS and YFSETQ. CDR3 nucleotides: TGCGCCAGCAGCTTGGACAGGGGAAAGCAGAAGGCTCTCTTT. It specifies CASSLDRGKQKALF. The variable domain in full, completed from reference TRBV5-1 and TRBJ1-1, reads KAGVTQTPRYLIKTRGQQVTLSCSPISGHRSVSWYQQTPGQGLQFLFEYFSETQRNKGNFPGRFSGRQFSNSRSEMNVSTLELGDSALYLCASSLDRGKQKALFGQGTRLTVV.

This clonotype showed up many times. The chain carries TRBV5-1 and TRBJ2-3; D remains unclear. From germline, CDR1 is SGHRS and CDR2 YFSETQ. Trimming removed 6 bases from V and 2 bases from J, with 13 bases in between. The CDR3 is 14 residues long. The CDR3 spells CASTTDLNTDTQYF. The DNA of the CDR3 is TGCGCCAGCACGACGGATCTTAACACAGATACGCAGTATTTT.

This clonotype has just a few counts. Compared with germline, one end of the junction differs, possibly owing to a read error. This chain joins TRBV6-1 and TRBJ2-3; TRBD2 agrees at 8 bases. In germline, CDR1 is MNHNS, CDR2 SASEGT. This CDR3 is 19 amino acids long. This CDR3 is CASSQAGRGAGGPQDTQYF. The DNA of the CDR3 is TGTGCCAGCAGTCAAGCCGGGAGGGGGGCGGGGGGTCCACAAGATACGCAGTATTTT.

This clonotype was seen at least ten times. The chain has TRBV10-3 and TRBJ1-1, with TRBD1 matching 8 bases. Germline V lookup: CDR1 ENHRY, CDR2 SYGVKD. V was pared by 2 bases and J by 10 bases, with 6 bases of the junction left unmatched. This CDR3 is 13 amino acids long. Here the CDR3 reads CAISEPRGLGAFF. The DNA for the CDR3 is TGTGCCATCAGTGAGCCCAGGGGGCTTGGAGCTTTCTTT.

A word on this clonotype: A much larger clone differs from this one at a single base, so this may be a read error. The V and J genes are TRBV30 and TRBJ2-1; D is uncertain. Germline CDR1 GTSNPN, CDR2 SVGIG (reference sequence). This CDR3 is 12 amino acids long. V lost 5 bases, J lost 8 bases, and 13 bases lay in between. The CDR3 protein is CAWPVDRYEQFF. The CDR3 coding sequence is TGTGCCTGGCCGGTCGATCGGTATGAGCAGTTCTTC.

Many counts were recorded for this clonotype. This sequence joins TRBV5-1 and TRBJ2-7, with D tentatively TRBD2 (6 bases). The V gene lost 5 bases and the J gene lost 1 base, with 13 bases spanning the gap. The germline CDR1 and CDR2 sequences are SGHRS and YFSETQ. The CDR3 consists of 14 residues. DNA of the CDR3: TGCGCCAGCAGACTACAGGAGGGATCCTACGAGCAGTACTTC. The encoded protein is CASRLQEGSYEQYF.

At least ten counts were recorded for this clonotype. DNA for the CDR3: TGTGCCAGCACCCGAACGGGGCAGGGCTACAATCAGCCCCAGCATTTT. It specifies CASTRTGQGYNQPQHF. The V gene is TRBV12-3 or TRBV12-4, the J gene TRBJ1-5; weak D call: TRBD1 (5 bases). V lost 7 bases to trimming and J lost 3 bases, with 19 bases between them. This CDR3 comprises 16 residues.